This TCR beta chain was captured by sequencing in a study of cytomegalovirus exposure and HLA in healthy donors. V was cut by 5 bases and J by 4 bases, with 12 bases left in between. This CDR3 is built from 14 residues. Germline lookup yields CDR1 MNHEY and CDR2 SMNVEV (reference sequence). Profiled with immunoSEQ multiplex PCR; TCRdb holds only in-frame clones, not every one. The repertoire consists of approximately 70,000 clones, with less than 95% occurring once and the leading ten covering under 1.3%. This chain uses TRBV27 with TRBJ2-1; D is perhaps TRBD1 (6 bases). This TCR was sampled from a woman under 30 in good health and CMV-seronegative. Sequencing was performed on PBMCs. DNA for the CDR3: TGTGCCAGCAGTCCCGGGACACTATACAATGAGCAGTTCTTC. It is translated as CASSPGTLYNEQFF.